What follows are 29 T cell receptor beta chains derived from one specimen sequenced in a study of STAT3 mutations in large granular lymphocyte leukemia. Study-wide results and limits: Every T-LGLL patient had at least one immunodominant TCRbeta clonotype.

These receptors have no identified antigens. Profiling relied on immunoSEQ multiplex PCR, and the TCRdb table lists in-frame clones only, not all of them. The table lists over a thousand clones, around 46% of them singletons. Sequencing was performed on peripheral blood mononuclear cells. The receptors come from a male patient aged 45-60 years with T-cell large granular lymphocyte leukemia. Some clones in this sample may be carry-over from other donors' samples.

In its sample, this clone was seen a few times. V gene TRBV5-1 combines with J gene TRBJ2-5; 8 bases align to TRBD1. This CDR3 spans 15 amino acids. Losses at the gene ends were 0 bases for V and 4 bases for J; bases not matched to a gene: 5. CDR1 SGHRS and CDR2 YFSETQ come from the germline V gene. The CDR3 loop is CASSLGQGLGETQYF. DNA for the CDR3: TGCGCCAGCAGCTTGGGACAGGGGTTGGGAGAGACCCAGTACTTC.

This rearrangement joins TRBV5-1 to TRBJ1-5, with D possibly matching TRBD1 (6 bases). With 2 bases removed from V and 7 bases from J, the gap between germline ends came to 13 bases. CDR1 and CDR2 (germline): SGHRS, YFSETQ. The CDR3 length is 14 residues. This CDR3 reads CASSLGGGGQPQHF. Written as DNA, the CDR3 is TGCGCCAGCAGCTTAGGAGGGGGTGGACAGCCCCAGCATTTT.

This clone was picked up a small number of times. V and J are TRBV28 and TRBJ2-3; 7 bases fit TRBD2. The germline V gene encodes CDR1 MDHEN and CDR2 SYDVKM. This CDR3 is 13 amino acids long. J gave up 3 bases and V 6 bases, and 3 bases lay outside the gene matches. In DNA, the CDR3 is TGTGCCAGCAGCGCTAGCGGAACAGATACGCAGTATTTT. Translated, it gives CASSASGTDTQYF.

The rearrangement joins TRBV5-1 to TRBJ1-2; D is uncertain. V shed 4 bases and J shed 3 bases, with 10 bases lying between them. Germline assignment: CDR1 SGHRS and CDR2 YFSETQ. This CDR3 is built from 13 residues. CDR3 DNA sequence: TGCGCCAGCAGCACCTCGGCTGACTATGGCTACACCTTC. Its translation is CASSTSADYGYTF.

This clone appeared a single time. V usage is TRBV14 and J usage is TRBJ2-7; D is unresolved. The germline gives CDR1 SGHDN, CDR2 FVKESK. The CDR3 spans 12 residues. Trimming removed 1 base from V and 2 bases from J, with 3 bases in between. The CDR3 nucleotides read TGTGCCAGCAGCCAAGCCCCCTACGAGCAGTACTTC. It specifies CASSQAPYEQYF.

This clone was picked up a small number of times. The chain joins TRBV7-9 to TRBJ2-7; 8 bases are shared with TRBD2. Trimming cost V 3 bases and J 4 bases; bases outside gene matches: 5. The CDR3 runs 14 residues. Germline loops: CDR1 SEHNR, CDR2 FQNEAQ (reference sequence). DNA for the CDR3: TGTGCCAGCAGCTTTAGCGGGAAGGGATACGAGCAGTACTTC. Protein: CASSFSGKGYEQYF.

The chain links TRBV6-6 to TRBJ2-7; D remains ambiguous. Trimming took 2 bases from V and 4 from J, leaving 6 bases between them. Germline CDR1 reads MNHNY; CDR2 reads SVGAGI (reference sequence). The CDR3 has 12 amino acids. CDR3 loop: CASSYVNYEQYF. CDR3 bases: TGTGCCAGCAGTTACGTAAATTACGAGCAGTACTTC.

This clone is termed large. The rearrangement joins TRBV6-6 to TRBJ1-1; 7 nucleotides match TRBD1. Germline CDR1 MNHNY, CDR2 SVGAGI (reference sequence). The length of the CDR3 is 14 residues. The V and J ends lost 7 bases and 0 bases, in that order; junction bases with no gene match: 5. The chain's CDR3 is CASTPTGLNTEAFF. The CDR3 DNA reads as TGTGCCAGCACCCCGACAGGGTTGAACACTGAAGCTTTCTTT.

The J gene is TRBJ2-7, the V gene TRBV18; 7 positions agree with TRBD1. The CDR3 length is 14 residues. From germline, CDR1 is KGHSH and CDR2 LQKENI. V trimming: 3 bases; J trimming: 2 bases; junction bases outside the gene matches: 4. CDR3 protein: CASSPRQGPYEQYF. The CDR3 DNA follows: TGTGCCAGCTCACCTAGACAGGGACCCTACGAGCAGTACTTC.

The CDR3: CASSEGPGANVLTF. The CDR3, as DNA: TGCGCCAGCAGCGAAGGGCCCGGGGCCAACGTCCTGACTTTC. This chain uses TRBV5-1 with TRBJ2-6, with D unclear. Germline CDR1 SGHRS, CDR2 YFSETQ. This CDR3 spans 14 amino acids. Trimming removed 4 bases from V and 4 bases from J, with 9 bases in between.

The V and J genes are TRBV5-4 and TRBJ2-2; D is uncertain. CDR1 SGHNT and CDR2 YYREEE come from the germline V gene (reference sequence). CDR3 size: 13 residues. The V and J ends lost 4 bases and 4 bases respectively, with 8 bases between them. The CDR3 protein is CASSVGITGELFF. The CDR3 coding sequence is TGTGCCAGCAGCGTAGGGATCACCGGGGAGCTGTTTTTT. Filled out from reference TRBV5-4 and TRBJ2-2, the complete variable domain reads ETGVTQSPTHLIKTRGQQVTLRCSSQSGHNTVSWYQQALGQGPQFIFQYYREEENGRGNFPPRFSGLQFPNYSSELNVNALELDDSALYLCASSVGITGELFFGEGSRLTVL.

This clone was detected a few times. J is TRBJ1-5 and V is TRBV6-5; D might be TRBD1 (5 bases). The CDR3 totals 15 residues. Germline CDR1 MNHEY, CDR2 SVGAGI. The V and J ends lost 10 bases and 3 bases respectively, with 19 bases between them. The DNA of the CDR3 is TGTGCCACGGGACTCGGGCTTGAGGCCAATCAGCCCCAGCATTTT. This codes for CATGLGLEANQPQHF.

The rearrangement joins TRBV18 to TRBJ2-1; D not resolved. V was pared by 6 bases and J by 9 bases, with 18 bases between. This CDR3 spans 14 amino acids. Germline V lookup: CDR1 KGHSH, CDR2 LQKENI. CDR3 nucleotide sequence: TGTGCCAGCTCCCCCTTCGGGCCCTTGGGTGAGCAGTTCTTC. The encoded protein is CASSPFGPLGEQFF.

The chain carries TRBV7-7 and TRBJ2-3; the D is unclear. CDR3 length equals 15 residues. Germline CDR1 SSHAT, CDR2 FNYEAQ (reference sequence). Trimming cost V 4 bases and J 6 bases, with 17 bases left between them. The DNA of the CDR3 is TGTGCCAGCAGCTCCAGCCCCTCCTGGGCGGATACGCAGTATTTT. Translated: CASSSSPSWADTQYF.

The CDR3 loop reads CASSPKGLGEQYF. The CDR3 DNA follows: TGTGCCAGCTCACCAAAGGGACTGGGCGAGCAGTACTTC. The chain recombines TRBV18 with TRBJ2-7, with a possible D match to TRBD2 (6 bases). Germline V CDR1 and CDR2: KGHSH, LQKENI. Trimming stripped 2 bases from V and 6 bases from J, with 11 bases between. The CDR3 sequence is 13 residues long.

The V call is TRBV9, the J call TRBJ2-7; 9 bases align to TRBD2. Germline V gene sequence: CDR1 SGDLS, CDR2 YYNGEE. V shed 0 bases and J 5 bases; nucleotides not matched to a gene: 12. The CDR3 contains 17 residues. The CDR3 protein is CASSVDPLAGEGDEQYF. CDR3 DNA sequence: TGTGCCAGCAGCGTAGACCCCTTAGCGGGAGAAGGCGACGAGCAGTACTTC.

The chain joins TRBV30 to TRBJ2-1; unclear D gene. The CDR3 is 12 amino acids. Between the trimmed V and J ends, which lost 4 bases and 5 bases, there was a span of 9 bases. Per the germline V gene, CDR1 is GTSNPN and CDR2 is SVGIG (reference sequence). CDR3 sequence (DNA): TGTGCCTGGAAGGACGGAGACAATGAGCAGTTCTTC. Protein product: CAWKDGDNEQFF.

The genes are TRBV7-9 and TRBJ2-1, with 9 bases lining up with TRBD1. This CDR3 contains 16 residues. The V gene's germline CDR1 is SEHNR and CDR2 FQNEAQ (reference sequence). Germline trimming cut 4 bases from V and 0 bases from J; bases unmatched to any gene: 4. CDR3 loop: CASSSRTGVSYNEQFF. Written as DNA, the CDR3 is TGTGCCAGCAGCTCCCGGACAGGGGTCTCCTACAATGAGCAGTTCTTC.

This chain uses TRBV7-9 with TRBJ2-7, with unresolved D. Looked up from germline, CDR1 is SEHNR and CDR2 is FQNEAQ (reference sequence). Trimming cost V 3 bases and J 4 bases, with 10 bases left between them. CDR3 length equals 13 residues. The CDR3 DNA reads TGTGCCAGCAGCTTGCCCCGAGCATACGAGCAGTACTTC. The encoded protein is CASSLPRAYEQYF. Full variable domain (remainder filled in from reference TRBV7-9 and TRBJ2-7): DTGVSQNPRHKITKRGQNVTFRCDPISEHNRLYWYRQTLGQGPEFLTYFQNEAQLEKSRLLSDRFSAERPKGSFSTLEIQRTEQGDSAMYLCASSLPRAYEQYFGPGTRLTVT.

There are a few counts of this clone. V usage is TRBV18 and J usage is TRBJ2-7, with D maybe TRBD1 (5 bases). This CDR3 is built from 13 residues. V dropped 0 bases and J dropped 6 bases, with 9 bases sitting between them. CDR1 KGHSH and CDR2 LQKENI come from the germline V gene. The DNA for the CDR3 is TGTGCCAGCTCACCACCGATAGGGGCCGAGCAGTACTTC. It encodes CASSPPIGAEQYF.

The chain carries TRBV4-1 and TRBJ2-1; possible D gene TRBD1, 6 bases. V lost 4 bases to trimming and J lost 7 bases, with 17 bases between them. This CDR3 has 15 residues. The germline CDR1 and CDR2 sequences are MGHRA and YSYEKL. CDR3 DNA: TGCGCCAGCAGCCCCCTAGGGGACAAGTCGAATGAGCAGTTCTTC. Protein sequence: CASSPLGDKSNEQFF.

J is TRBJ2-1 and V is TRBV30; unclear D gene. Trimming shortened V by 8 bases and J by 2 bases, and 1 base separated the two germline ends. CDR1 GTSNPN and CDR2 SVGIG come from the germline V gene (reference sequence). This CDR3 is built from 9 residues. CDR3 sequence: CAAYNEQFF. CDR3 sequence (DNA): TGTGCCGCCTACAATGAGCAGTTCTTC.

This clone was recorded once. The chain has TRBV5-1 and TRBJ2-5, with 7 bases lining up with TRBD2. There are 13 residues in the CDR3. V was pared by 7 bases and J by 5 bases, with 8 bases of the junction left unmatched. Germline CDR1 and CDR2: SGHRS and YFSETQ. CDR3 protein: CASGGSGRETQYF. The CDR3 coding sequence is TGCGCCAGCGGTGGCTCCGGGAGGGAGACCCAGTACTTC.

This chain uses TRBV30 with TRBJ2-7; D is possibly TRBD2 (6 bases). The CDR3 is 12 residues long. The ends were cut back, 7 bases at V and 1 base at J, with 11 bases in the middle. From germline, CDR1 is GTSNPN and CDR2 SVGIG (reference sequence). The CDR3 loop reads CALEAGSYEQYF. CDR3 nucleotides: TGTGCCTTGGAAGCGGGTTCCTACGAGCAGTACTTC.

The chain is built from TRBV5-1 and TRBJ1-1; D might be TRBD1 (5 bases). Germline CDR1 SGHRS, CDR2 YFSETQ. Trimming left V 0 bases short and J 7 bases short, with 13 bases between. The CDR3 has 14 amino acids. The CDR3 DNA follows: TGCGCCAGCAGCTTGGCCCCGGACACGGGTGAAGCTTTCTTT. It is translated as CASSLAPDTGEAFF.

This CDR3 is CASSPKQGYGYTF. CDR3 DNA: TGTGCCAGCTCACCAAAACAGGGCTATGGCTACACCTTC. The chain employs TRBV18 and TRBJ1-2; possible D gene TRBD1, 6 bases. CDR3 length equals 13 residues. Trimming stripped 2 bases from V and 4 bases from J, with 8 bases between. Germline V CDR1 and CDR2: KGHSH, LQKENI.

The rearrangement links TRBV18 to TRBJ2-5; unclear D gene. The V end was cut by 2 bases, the J end by 2 bases, with 6 bases between. CDR3 length: 13 amino acids. Looked up from germline, CDR1 is KGHSH and CDR2 is LQKENI. This chain's CDR3 is CASSPVGQETQYF. CDR3 coding DNA: TGTGCCAGCTCACCAGTAGGGCAAGAGACCCAGTACTTC.

The genes are TRBV29-1 and TRBJ1-2, with 7 positions matching TRBD1. CDR3 size: 13 residues. V lost 6 bases to trimming and J lost 6 bases; unmatched junction nucleotides: 10. Germline CDR1 reads SQVTM; CDR2 reads ANQGSEA. For the CDR3, the DNA is TGCAGCGTCCACGAGAATACAGGGGATGGCTACACCTTC. Translation gives CSVHENTGDGYTF.

The genes are TRBV29-1 and TRBJ2-5, with D possibly being TRBD1 or TRBD2 (5 bases each). Trimming removed 6 bases from V and 5 bases from J, with 16 bases in between. Germline V CDR1 and CDR2: SQVTM, ANQGSEA. This CDR3 comprises 13 residues. CDR3 residues: CSVGEIRRETQYF. CDR3 nucleotides: TGCAGCGTGGGGGAAATCCGCAGGGAGACCCAGTACTTC.